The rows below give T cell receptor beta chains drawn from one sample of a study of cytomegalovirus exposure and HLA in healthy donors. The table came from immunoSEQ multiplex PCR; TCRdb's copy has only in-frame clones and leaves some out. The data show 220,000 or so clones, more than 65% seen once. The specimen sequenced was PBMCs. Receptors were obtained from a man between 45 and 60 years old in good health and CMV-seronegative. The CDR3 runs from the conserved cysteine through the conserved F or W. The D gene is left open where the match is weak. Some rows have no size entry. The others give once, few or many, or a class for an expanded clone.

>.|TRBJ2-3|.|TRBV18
TGTGCCAGCTCACCCCGAAAATCTAGCGTAGATACGCAGTATTTT
CASSPRKSSVDTQYF
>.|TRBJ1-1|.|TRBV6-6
TGTGCCAGCAGCTCCCCAGTCCTGAACACTGAAGCTTTCTTT
CASSSPVLNTEAFF
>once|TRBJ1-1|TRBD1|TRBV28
TGTGCCAGCAGTTTTGGATACAGGGGAGAAGCTTTCTTT
CASSFGYRGEAFF
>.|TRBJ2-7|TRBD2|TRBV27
TGTGCCAGCAGTTTAGCCCCTTCACTAGCGGGAGGGCCGAGGGACGAGCAGTACTTC
CASSLAPSLAGGPRDEQYF
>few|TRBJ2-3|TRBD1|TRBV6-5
TGTGCCAGCAGTTACTCAGGACAGGGTGGGACAGATACGCAGTATTTT
CASSYSGQGGTDTQYF
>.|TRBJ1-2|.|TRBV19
TGTGCCAGTAGTATTGGGACATCGTCGTCTAACTATGGCTACACCTTC
CASSIGTSSSNYGYTF
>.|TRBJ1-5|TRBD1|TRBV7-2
TGTGCCAGCACCAGACAGGGGGAGGGTCAGCCCCAGCATTTT
CASTRQGEGQPQHF
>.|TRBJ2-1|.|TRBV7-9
TGTGCCAGCAGCTTAGCGCCGGCCCTCGGGGGTGAGCAGTTCTTC
CASSLAPALGGEQFF
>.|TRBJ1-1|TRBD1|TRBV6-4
TGTGCCAGCAGTGACGGGACAGGGGGTGGTGAAGCTTTCTTT
CASSDGTGGGEAFF
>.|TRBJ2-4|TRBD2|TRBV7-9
TGTGCCAGCAGCACGCGGGAGGTCTCCAAAAACATTCAGTACTTC
CASSTREVSKNIQYF
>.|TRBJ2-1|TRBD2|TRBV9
TGTGCCAGCAGCGCCCTTAGCGGGAACTACAATGAGCAGTTCTTC
CASSALSGNYNEQFF
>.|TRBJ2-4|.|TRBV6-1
TGTGCCAGCAGTGATAACGGGAAAAACAGTCAGTACTTC
CASSDNGKNSQYF
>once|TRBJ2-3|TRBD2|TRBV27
TGTGCCAGCAGTCCGATAGTCCGACTAGCGGGAGGGTCAGATACGCAGTATTTT
CASSPIVRLAGGSDTQYF
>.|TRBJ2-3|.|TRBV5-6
TGTGCCAGCAGCTTGTTGGTTATCGGGGGAGCAGATACGCAGTATTTT
CASSLLVIGGADTQYF
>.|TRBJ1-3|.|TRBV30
TGTGCCTGGAGTGTCCGGGTCTCTGGAAACACCATATATTTT
CAWSVRVSGNTIYF
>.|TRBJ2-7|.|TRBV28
TGTGCCAGCAGTTTGGAGGTTTTGGAGCAGTACTTC
CASSLEVLEQYF
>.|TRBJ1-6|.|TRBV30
TGTGCCTGGAGTTCTGGGGCGAATTCACCCCTCCACTTT
CAWSSGANSPLHF
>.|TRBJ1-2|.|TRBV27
TGTGCCAGCAGTCCCGGCCCGGGAGAAAACTATGGCTACACCTTC
CASSPGPGENYGYTF
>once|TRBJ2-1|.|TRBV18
TGTGCCAGCTCACGGGGGACTGACTACAATGAGCAGTTCTTC
CASSRGTDYNEQFF
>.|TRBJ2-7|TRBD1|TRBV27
TGTGCCAGCAGTTTATGGGCGGGACAGGGGGTCTACGAGCAGTACTTC
CASSLWAGQGVYEQYF
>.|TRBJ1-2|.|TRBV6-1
TGTGCCAGCAGTGAGGGTGGGGCAGGCCGGCGTGGTGGCTACACCTTC
CASSEGGAGRRGGYTF
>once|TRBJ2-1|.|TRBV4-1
TGCGCCAGCAGCCCCAGACAGAACTCCCCCTACAATGAGCAGTTCTTC
CASSPRQNSPYNEQFF
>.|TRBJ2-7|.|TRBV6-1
TGTGCCAGCAGTGAACTAGAGGGAGGATCCTACGAGCAGTACTTC
CASSELEGGSYEQYF
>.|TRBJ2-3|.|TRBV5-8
TGTGCCAGCAAATTAATAGATACGCAGTATTTT
CASKLIDTQYF
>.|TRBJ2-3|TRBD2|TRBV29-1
TGCAGCGCCACTGGACTAGCGGGAGGGCGTTCCACAGATACGCAGTATTTT
CSATGLAGGRSTDTQYF
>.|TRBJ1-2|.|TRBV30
TGTGCCTGGAGTCTCGGGATTAACTATGGCTACACCTTC
CAWSLGINYGYTF
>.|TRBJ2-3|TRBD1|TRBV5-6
TGTGCCAGCAGCTCCATTAACGGACAGGGTTCAGATACGCAGTATTTT
CASSSINGQGSDTQYF
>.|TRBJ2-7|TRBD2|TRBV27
TGTGCCAGCAGTTTTTATCTAGCGGGAGGGCCGGGGGAGCAGTACTTC
CASSFYLAGGPGEQYF
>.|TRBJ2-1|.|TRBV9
TGTGCCAGCAGCGTAGGGGGCCGGTCCCACAATGAGCAGTTCTTC
CASSVGGRSHNEQFF
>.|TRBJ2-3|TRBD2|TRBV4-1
TGCGCCAGCAGCCAAGATCTTGGGCTAGCGGGACCCACAGATACGCAGTATTTT
CASSQDLGLAGPTDTQYF
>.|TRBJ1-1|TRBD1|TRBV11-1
TGTGCCAGCAGAGGGAGTAGGGGGCAGAACACTGAAGCTTTCTTT
CASRGSRGQNTEAFF
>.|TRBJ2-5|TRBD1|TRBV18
TGTGCCAGCTCTGAGGGGACAGCCCGGGTCCAGTACTTC
CASSEGTARVQYF
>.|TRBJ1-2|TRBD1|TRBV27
TGTGCCAGCAGTTCCCGGACAGGTTTAGCTAACTATGGCTACACCTTC
CASSSRTGLANYGYTF
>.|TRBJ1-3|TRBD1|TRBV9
TGTGCCAGCGCCCGACAGGGCTCTGGAAACACCATATATTTT
CASARQGSGNTIYF
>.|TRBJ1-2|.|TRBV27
TGTGCCAGCAGGGGCCTACAGGCTAACTATGGCTACACCTTC
CASRGLQANYGYTF
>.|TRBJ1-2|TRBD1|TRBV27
TGTGCCAGCAGTCTACGACAGGGGTTGGGAGCTAACTATGGCTACACCTTC
CASSLRQGLGANYGYTF
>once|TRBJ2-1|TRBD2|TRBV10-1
TGCGCGACTAGCGGGAGGGGGAATGAGCAGTTCTTC
CATSGRGNEQFF
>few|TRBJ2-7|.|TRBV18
TGTGCCAGCTCACGGCTGTACAGAAACTACGAGCAGTACTTC
CASSRLYRNYEQYF
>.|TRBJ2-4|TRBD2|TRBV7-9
TGTGCCAGCAGCTTAGGGAATAGCGGGAGATCGACCGAAAACATTCAGTACTTC
CASSLGNSGRSTENIQYF
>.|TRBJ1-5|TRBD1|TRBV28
TGTGCCAGCAGCAGTCTGGACAGGGGGCGCGTAAGCAATCAGCCCCAGCATTTT
CASSSLDRGRVSNQPQHF